The T cell receptor beta chain under discussion was sequenced for a study of long-term antiretroviral therapy in people with HIV. About the study: Sampling started about a decade before the 2015 immediate-ART recommendation.

HIV-positive participants were all treated in the United States. Survey-level immunoSEQ v3.0 assays were run. The repertoire was sequenced with immunoSEQ multiplex PCR; TCRdb's copy has only in-frame clones and lacks some. This sample has about 20,000 clones, with 80% to 90% found just once. CDR1 and CDR2 (germline): SNHLY, FYNNEI. V gave up 7 bases and J gave up 7 bases, with 17 bases separating them. The CDR3 contains 14 residues. Study outcomes and limitations: In samples taken after ART, diversity increased but remained below transplant donor control levels. Pre-ART-expanded clones dominated the repertoire at all time points.

Concerning this clone itself: What it recognizes is unknown.

V and J are TRBV2 and TRBJ1-5; D might be TRBD1 (5 bases). Sample: unsorted PBMCs, taken 1.8 years before starting antiretroviral therapy. This sequence was found in a woman aged 30 to 39 with HIV. The CDR3 loop reads CASKRGDGGQPQHF. CDR3 coding DNA: TGTGCCAGCAAAAGGGGAGACGGCGGGCAGCCCCAGCATTTT.